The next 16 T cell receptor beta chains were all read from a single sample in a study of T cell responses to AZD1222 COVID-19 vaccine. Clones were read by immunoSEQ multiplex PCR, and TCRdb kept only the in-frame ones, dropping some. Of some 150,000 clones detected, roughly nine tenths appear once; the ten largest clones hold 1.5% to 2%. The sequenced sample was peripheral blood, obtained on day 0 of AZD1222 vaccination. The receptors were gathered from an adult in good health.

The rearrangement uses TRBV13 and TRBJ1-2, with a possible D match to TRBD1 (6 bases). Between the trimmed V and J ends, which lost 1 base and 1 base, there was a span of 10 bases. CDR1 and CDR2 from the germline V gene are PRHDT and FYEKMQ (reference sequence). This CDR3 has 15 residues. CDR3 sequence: CASSLAGQSNYGYTF. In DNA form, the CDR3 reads TGTGCCAGCAGCTTAGCAGGACAGAGTAACTATGGCTACACCTTC.

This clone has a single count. The chain's CDR3 is CASSVGVGTDTQYF. The CDR3 DNA sequence: TGTGCCAGCAGTGTCGGGGTTGGCACAGATACGCAGTATTTT. J is TRBJ2-3 and V is TRBV6-4, with D tentatively TRBD2 (5 bases). CDR1 and CDR2 from the germline V gene are MRHNA and SNTAGT. The V end was cut by 4 bases, the J end by 1 base, with 9 bases between. This CDR3 spans 14 amino acids.

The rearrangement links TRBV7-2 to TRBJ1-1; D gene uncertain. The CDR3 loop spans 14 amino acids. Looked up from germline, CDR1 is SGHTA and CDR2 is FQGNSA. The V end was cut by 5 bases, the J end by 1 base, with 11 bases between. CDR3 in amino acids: CASSPDHENTEAFF. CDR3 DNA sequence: TGTGCCAGCAGCCCGGACCACGAGAACACTGAAGCTTTCTTT.

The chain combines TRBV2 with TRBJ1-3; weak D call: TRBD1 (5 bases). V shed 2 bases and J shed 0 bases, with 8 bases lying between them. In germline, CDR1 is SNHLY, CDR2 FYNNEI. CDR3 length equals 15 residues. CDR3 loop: CASSERQYSGNTIYF. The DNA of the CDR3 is TGTGCCAGCAGTGAAAGACAGTACTCTGGAAACACCATATATTTT.

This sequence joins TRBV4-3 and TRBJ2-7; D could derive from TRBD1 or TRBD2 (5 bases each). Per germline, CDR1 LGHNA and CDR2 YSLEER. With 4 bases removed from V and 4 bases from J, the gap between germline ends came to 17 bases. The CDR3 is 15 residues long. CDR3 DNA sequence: TGCGCCAGCAGCCCATACCGGGACCCATGGTACGAGCAGTACTTC. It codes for CASSPYRDPWYEQYF.

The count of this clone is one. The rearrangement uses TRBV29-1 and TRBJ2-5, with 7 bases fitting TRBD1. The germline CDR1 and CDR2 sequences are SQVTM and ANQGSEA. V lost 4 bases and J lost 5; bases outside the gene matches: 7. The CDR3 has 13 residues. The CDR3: CSVVEGAWETQYF. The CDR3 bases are TGCAGCGTTGTAGAGGGGGCTTGGGAGACCCAGTACTTC. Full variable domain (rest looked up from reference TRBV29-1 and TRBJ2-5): SAVISQKPSRDICQRGTSLTIQCQVDSQVTMMFWYRQQPGQSLTLIATANQGSEATYESGFVIDKFPISRPNLTFSTLTVSNMSPEDSSIYLCSVVEGAWETQYFGPGTRLLVL.

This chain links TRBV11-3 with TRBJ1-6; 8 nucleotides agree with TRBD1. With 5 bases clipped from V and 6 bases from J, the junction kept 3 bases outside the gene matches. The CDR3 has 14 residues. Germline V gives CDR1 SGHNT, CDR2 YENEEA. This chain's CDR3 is CASSLGQGNSPLHF. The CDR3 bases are TGTGCCAGCAGCCTCGGACAGGGTAATTCACCCCTCCACTTT.

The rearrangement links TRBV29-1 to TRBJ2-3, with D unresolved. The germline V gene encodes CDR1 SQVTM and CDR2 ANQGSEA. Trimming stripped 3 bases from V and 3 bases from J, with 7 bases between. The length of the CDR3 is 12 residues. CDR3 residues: CSVDARTDTQYF. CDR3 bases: TGCAGCGTTGACGCTAGGACAGATACGCAGTATTTT.

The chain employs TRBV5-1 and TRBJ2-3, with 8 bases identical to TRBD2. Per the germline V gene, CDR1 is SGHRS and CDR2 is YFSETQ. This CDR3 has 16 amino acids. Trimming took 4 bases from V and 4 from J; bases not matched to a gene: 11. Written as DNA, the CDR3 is TGCGCCAGCAGCATGGACAGTTCGGGAGGGGCAGATACGCAGTATTTT. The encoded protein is CASSMDSSGGADTQYF.

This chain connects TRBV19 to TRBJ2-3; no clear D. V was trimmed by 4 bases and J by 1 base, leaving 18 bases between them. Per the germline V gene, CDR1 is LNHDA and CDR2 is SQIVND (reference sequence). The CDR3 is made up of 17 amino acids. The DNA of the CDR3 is TGTGCCAGTAGTAATGAGGACGGATTTGGGCGCACAGATACGCAGTATTTT. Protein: CASSNEDGFGRTDTQYF.

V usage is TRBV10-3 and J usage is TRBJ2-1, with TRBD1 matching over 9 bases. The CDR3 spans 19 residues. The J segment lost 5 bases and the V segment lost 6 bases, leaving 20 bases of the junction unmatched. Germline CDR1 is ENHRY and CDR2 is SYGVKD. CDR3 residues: CAIRRSIPKDRGEDNEQFF. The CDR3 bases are TGTGCCATCAGGCGGTCAATCCCCAAGGACAGGGGAGAGGACAATGAGCAGTTCTTC.

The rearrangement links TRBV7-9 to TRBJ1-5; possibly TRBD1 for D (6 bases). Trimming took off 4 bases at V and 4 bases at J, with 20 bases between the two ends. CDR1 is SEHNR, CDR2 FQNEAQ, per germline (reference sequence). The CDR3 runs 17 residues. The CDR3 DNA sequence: TGTGCCAGCAGCTACACAGACACAGGGTACGGTAATCAGCCCCAGCATTTT. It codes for CASSYTDTGYGNQPQHF.

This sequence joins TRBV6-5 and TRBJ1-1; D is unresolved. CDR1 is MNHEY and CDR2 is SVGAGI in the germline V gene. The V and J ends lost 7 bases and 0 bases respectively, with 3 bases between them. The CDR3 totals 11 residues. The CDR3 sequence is CASNVNTEAFF. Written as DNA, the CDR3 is TGTGCCAGCAACGTGAACACTGAAGCTTTCTTT.

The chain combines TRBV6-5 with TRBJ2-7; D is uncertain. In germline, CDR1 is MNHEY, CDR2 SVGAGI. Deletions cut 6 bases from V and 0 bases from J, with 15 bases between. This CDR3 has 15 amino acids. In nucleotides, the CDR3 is TGTGCCAGCAGGTCCGATAGAGGCCTCTCCTACGAGCAGTACTTC. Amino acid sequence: CASRSDRGLSYEQYF.

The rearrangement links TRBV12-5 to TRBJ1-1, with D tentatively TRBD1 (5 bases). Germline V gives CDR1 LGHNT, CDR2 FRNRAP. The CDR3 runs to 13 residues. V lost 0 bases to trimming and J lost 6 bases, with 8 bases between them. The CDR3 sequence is CASGLVQGPEAFF. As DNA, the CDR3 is TGTGCTAGTGGTTTGGTCCAGGGACCTGAAGCTTTCTTT.

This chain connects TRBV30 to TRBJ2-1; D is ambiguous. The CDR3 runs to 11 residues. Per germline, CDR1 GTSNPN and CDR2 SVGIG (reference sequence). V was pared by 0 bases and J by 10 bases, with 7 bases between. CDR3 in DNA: TGTGCCTGGAGTGTACTGCACGAGCAGTTCTTC. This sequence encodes CAWSVLHEQFF.